Below are 30 T cell receptor beta chains sequenced from a single sample in a study of blood T cell repertoires in COVID-19. The table came from immunoSEQ multiplex PCR; TCRdb's copy has only in-frame clones and leaves some out. The sample has about 51,000 clones, approximately 90% seen once. Material for sequencing was peripheral blood. These receptors all come from a man between 45 and 60 years old with acute or convalescent COVID-19.

In DNA, the CDR3 is TGTGCCAGCAGGACGGGACAGGGCGGGGGCTACACCTTC. Amino acids: CASRTGQGGGYTF. This chain connects TRBV6-6 to TRBJ1-2; 9 nucleotides match TRBD1. The CDR3 is 13 amino acids. CDR1 is MNHNY, CDR2 SVGAGI, per germline (reference sequence). V shed 6 bases, J shed 8 bases, and the junction held 7 bases outside the gene matches.

The V and J genes are TRBV19 and TRBJ1-1; D unresolved. The CDR3 totals 13 residues. Looked up from germline, CDR1 is LNHDA and CDR2 is SQIVND (reference sequence). V was shortened by 4 bases and J by 3 bases, with 9 bases between the two germline ends. The chain's CDR3 is CASSRYTYTEAFF. Here the CDR3 DNA reads TGTGCCAGTAGTAGATACACGTACACTGAAGCTTTCTTT.

The rearrangement links TRBV5-1 to TRBJ2-2, with a tentative D call TRBD1 (6 bases). V was trimmed by 0 bases and J by 2 bases, leaving 20 bases between them. Germline V gene data show CDR1 as SGHRS and CDR2 as YFSETQ. This CDR3 is built from 19 residues. The DNA for the CDR3 is TGCGCCAGCAGCTTGGCCTTCGATCACAGGGCAGTAAACACCGGGGAGCTGTTTTTT. Its protein is CASSLAFDHRAVNTGELFF.

This rearrangement joins TRBV5-5 to TRBJ2-7; tentatively, D is TRBD1 (5 bases). Germline assignment: CDR1 SGHKS and CDR2 YYEKEE (reference sequence). The germline V and J ends were trimmed by 4 bases and 2 bases, with 10 bases remaining between them. The CDR3 spans 13 residues. The chain's CDR3 is CASSHRQTYEQYF. In DNA form, the CDR3 reads TGTGCCAGCAGCCACCGACAGACCTACGAGCAGTACTTC. Combining the CDR3 with reference TRBV5-5 and TRBJ2-7 gives the whole variable domain DAGVTQSPTHLIKTRGQQVTLRCSPISGHKSVSWYQQVLGQGPQFIFQYYEKEERGRGNFPDRFSARQFPNYSSELNVNALLLGDSALYLCASSHRQTYEQYFGPGTRLTVT.

V usage is TRBV18 and J usage is TRBJ2-3; 8 nucleotides agree with TRBD2. CDR1 and CDR2 from the germline V gene are KGHSH and LQKENI. The CDR3 is made up of 15 amino acids. The ends lost 5 bases at V and 0 bases at J; junction bases unmatched: 4. The CDR3: CASSVPSGSTDTQYF. The CDR3 DNA reads TGTGCCAGCTCAGTTCCTAGCGGGAGCACAGATACGCAGTATTTT.

CDR3 residues: CASSPGTGFDNEQFF. In nucleotides, the CDR3 is TGTGCCAGCAGTCCGGGGACAGGGTTCGACAATGAGCAGTTCTTC. This chain uses TRBV6-5 with TRBJ2-1; 9 bases align to TRBD1. Germline loops: CDR1 MNHEY, CDR2 SVGAGI. The length of the CDR3 is 15 residues. The junction had 7 bases not matched to a gene; V was cut back by 5 bases and J by 5 bases.

DNA for the CDR3: TGTGCCAGCAGCGGAAGGGACAGGGCGACCTACGAGCAGTACTTC. Its protein product is CASSGRDRATYEQYF. The chain links TRBV5-6 to TRBJ2-7; 9 bases line up with TRBD1. The CDR3 runs to 15 residues. After removal of 4 bases from V and 2 bases from J, the junction contained 7 bases not matched to a gene. Germline V gives CDR1 SGHDT, CDR2 YYEEEE.

CDR3 region: CASRAGDRGSNTEAFF. The CDR3 DNA reads TGTGCCAGTAGGGCGGGAGACAGGGGGAGTAACACTGAAGCTTTCTTT. This sequence joins TRBV19 and TRBJ1-1, with 9 bases fitting TRBD1. Per germline, CDR1 LNHDA and CDR2 SQIVND (reference sequence). This CDR3 spans 16 amino acids. Trimming cost V 6 bases and J 2 bases; bases outside gene matches: 10.

Of note for this clone: One junction end does not reproduce the germline sequence, and a read error may be involved. The V gene is TRBV11-2, the J gene TRBJ1-1; 9 bases agree with TRBD1. The CDR3 covers 17 residues. The V gene's germline CDR1 is SGHAT and CDR2 FQNNGV. The CDR3 reads CASTLQGAITSGTEAFF. CDR3 bases: TGTGCCAGCACCTTACAGGGGGCTATTACTTCGGGCACTGAAGCTTTCTTT.

The V call is TRBV5-1, the J call TRBJ2-1; TRBD2 matches 11 bases. CDR3 length: 16 amino acids. Germline V gene lookup returns CDR1 SGHRS and CDR2 YFSETQ. The trim removed 0 bases at V and 6 bases at J, leaving 5 bases unmatched. The CDR3 nucleotides read TGCGCCAGCAGCTTGGCCTACCTAGCGGGGGGCAATGAGCAGTTCTTC. It codes for CASSLAYLAGGNEQFF.

V is TRBV15 and J is TRBJ1-6, with unresolved D. There are 15 residues in the CDR3. Looked up from germline, CDR1 is LNHNV and CDR2 is YYDKDF (reference sequence). The V end lost 0 bases, the J end lost 13 bases, and 16 bases lay between the germline ends. The CDR3 sequence is CATSRDWSLDSPLHF. As DNA, the CDR3 is TGTGCCACCAGCAGAGATTGGAGCCTTGACTCCCCCCTCCACTTT. Supplemented by reference TRBV15 and TRBJ1-6, the full variable domain reads DAMVIQNPRYQVTQFGKPVTLSCSQTLNHNVMYWYQQKSSQAPKLLFHYYDKDFNNEADTPDNFQSRRPNTSFCFLDIRSPGLGDTAMYLCATSRDWSLDSPLHFGNGTRLTVT.

The J gene is TRBJ2-3, the V gene TRBV6-6; the match to TRBD2 covers 12 bases. Trimming at V came to 8 bases and at J to 8 bases, leaving 11 bases not matched to a gene. This CDR3 contains 15 residues. Per the germline V gene, CDR1 is MNHNY and CDR2 is SVGAGI (reference sequence). The CDR3 coding sequence is TGTGCCAGCCAAACTAGCGGGGGGAGGGCAGCTACGCAGTATTTT. Translated: CASQTSGGRAATQYF.

The DNA for the CDR3 is TGCGCCAGCAGCTCCTCCCCGTCCCTTTCCTACAATGAGCAGTTCTTC. Translating gives CASSSSPSLSYNEQFF. The rearrangement joins TRBV5-1 to TRBJ2-1; D not resolved. CDR1 and CDR2 from the germline V gene are SGHRS and YFSETQ. This CDR3 contains 16 residues. V was clipped by 3 bases and J by 1 base, with 14 bases between them.

The chain carries TRBV5-1 and TRBJ2-7; 9 positions agree with TRBD1. Germline V gives CDR1 SGHRS, CDR2 YFSETQ. After removal of 4 bases from V and 5 bases from J, the junction contained 7 bases not matched to a gene. The CDR3 is 14 residues long. CDR3 protein: CASSTRQGVNEQYF. In nucleotides, the CDR3 is TGCGCCAGCAGCACCAGACAGGGGGTCAACGAGCAGTACTTC.

The chain employs TRBV18 and TRBJ1-2; the match to TRBD1 covers 8 bases. The length of the CDR3 is 15 residues. Germline lookup yields CDR1 KGHSH and CDR2 LQKENI. V shed 5 bases and J 4 bases; nucleotides not matched to a gene: 9. CDR3 in amino acids: CASSVNRGKRYGYTF. CDR3 DNA sequence: TGTGCCAGCTCAGTGAACAGGGGGAAGCGCTATGGCTACACCTTC.

The chain combines TRBV6-1 with TRBJ1-6; D is perhaps TRBD1 (6 bases). Germline V lookup: CDR1 MNHNS, CDR2 SASEGT. Trimming took 0 bases from V and 3 from J, leaving 12 bases between them. The CDR3 covers 17 residues. In nucleotides, the CDR3 is TGTGCCAGCAGTGAAGCGCTGGGACAAAACTATAATTCACCCCTCCACTTT. Translated: CASSEALGQNYNSPLHF.

V usage is TRBV12-3 or TRBV12-4 and J usage is TRBJ1-5, with D possibly being TRBD1 (5 bases). The CDR3 spans 13 residues. V was pared by 6 bases and J by 6 bases, with 12 bases between. The CDR3 nucleotides are TGTGCCAGCAGGCGGGACCCAGGTCAGCCCCAGCATTTT. It encodes CASRRDPGQPQHF.

The rearrangement uses TRBV18 and TRBJ2-3; 8 bases line up with TRBD2. Trimming cost V 4 bases and J 9 bases; bases outside gene matches: 9. Germline V gives CDR1 KGHSH, CDR2 LQKENI. The CDR3 contains 14 residues. This CDR3 reads CASSQRGRQGTQYF. The CDR3 nucleotides read TGTGCCAGCTCACAGCGGGGGAGGCAGGGAACGCAGTATTTT.

The V and J genes are TRBV6-5 and TRBJ2-3; TRBD2 agrees at 10 bases. Germline V gene lookup returns CDR1 MNHEY and CDR2 SVGAGI. The CDR3 sequence is 15 residues long. The J segment lost 5 bases and the V segment lost 6 bases, leaving 8 bases of the junction unmatched. Here the CDR3 reads CASRPFSGGQDTQYF. In nucleotides, the CDR3 is TGTGCCAGCAGGCCATTTAGCGGGGGGCAAGATACGCAGTATTTT.

J is TRBJ1-4 and V is TRBV5-6; possible D gene TRBD1, 6 bases. The CDR3 sequence is 14 residues long. V was shortened by 5 bases and J by 8 bases, with 16 bases between the two germline ends. Germline loops: CDR1 SGHDT, CDR2 YYEEEE. CDR3 in DNA: TGTGCCAGCAGTCTTCGGGGGGCCGGGGAAAAACTGTTTTTT. Its protein product is CASSLRGAGEKLFF.

CDR3 sequence: CASSQDSGFYNEQFF. Written as DNA, the CDR3 is TGTGCCAGCAGCCAAGATAGCGGGTTCTACAATGAGCAGTTCTTC. The gene calls are TRBV3-1 (or the pseudogene TRBV3-2) and TRBJ2-1, with TRBD2 matching 7 bases. V was pared by 0 bases and J by 3 bases, with 2 bases of the junction left unmatched. Germline V CDR1 and CDR2: LGHDT, YNNKEL (reference sequence). The CDR3 runs to 15 residues.

The chain recombines TRBV12-5 with TRBJ1-1; D is unresolved. The CDR3 is made up of 12 amino acids. Germline V CDR1 and CDR2: LGHNT, FRNRAP. V lost 2 bases and J lost 7, with 8 bases in between. The CDR3 nucleotides read TGTGCTAGTGGTTTGTTCCCGGGTGAAGCTTTCTTT. Translating gives CASGLFPGEAFF.

The rearrangement uses TRBV9 and TRBJ2-7; possible D gene TRBD2, 5 bases. From germline, CDR1 is SGDLS and CDR2 YYNGEE. The CDR3 is made up of 15 amino acids. Trimming took off 3 bases at V and 0 bases at J, with 13 bases between the two ends. DNA for the CDR3: TGTGCCAGCAGCGCAGGACTCGCCAGCTCCTACGAGCAGTACTTC. Protein: CASSAGLASSYEQYF.

This chain uses TRBV28 with TRBJ1-2; no definite D call. Germline V lookup: CDR1 MDHEN, CDR2 SYDVKM. V lost 1 base, J lost 6 bases, and 12 bases lay in between. The CDR3 extends over 14 amino acids. DNA for the CDR3: TGTGCCAGCAGTTTATTCACCGGGGTTGATGGCTACACCTTC. Translating it yields CASSLFTGVDGYTF.

The chain recombines TRBV4-2 with TRBJ2-2; 10 positions agree with TRBD1. V lost 3 bases, J lost 1 base, and 8 bases stayed unmatched. Germline CDR1 LGHNA, CDR2 YNFKEQ. This CDR3 has 18 residues. CDR3 protein: CASSHNHGTGENTGELFF. The CDR3 nucleotides read TGTGCCAGCAGCCACAACCACGGGACAGGGGAGAACACCGGGGAGCTGTTTTTT.

V and J are TRBV10-3 and TRBJ2-3, with 9 bases fitting TRBD2. Germline CDR1 ENHRY, CDR2 SYGVKD. Trimming removed 9 bases from V and 1 base from J; junction bases left unmatched: 2. CDR3 length: 13 amino acids. The CDR3 coding sequence is TGTGCCATGCGACTAGCGGGCACAGATACGCAGTATTTT. It is translated as CAMRLAGTDTQYF.

The V and J genes are TRBV25-1 and TRBJ1-5; D possibly corresponds to TRBD1 (6 bases). This CDR3 region has 14 residues. Per germline, CDR1 MGHDK and CDR2 SYGVNS. Trimming took 8 bases from V and 2 from J, leaving 13 bases between them. The CDR3 spells CASPLGGGNQPQHF. For the CDR3, the DNA is TGTGCCAGCCCACTAGGGGGAGGCAATCAGCCCCAGCATTTT.

The chain employs TRBV7-9 and TRBJ2-7, with D possibly matching TRBD2 (6 bases). CDR3 size: 15 residues. Germline CDR1 SEHNR, CDR2 FQNEAQ (reference sequence). The V end was cut by 5 bases, the J end by 6 bases, with 20 bases between. The CDR3 is CASSPSHRQGGEQYF. The CDR3 nucleotides are TGTGCCAGCAGCCCATCGCATCGGCAGGGAGGCGAGCAGTACTTC.

The chain carries TRBV28 and TRBJ2-4; 8 bases align to TRBD2. CDR3 length: 14 amino acids. From germline, CDR1 is MDHEN and CDR2 SYDVKM. J was trimmed by 2 bases and V by 5 bases; bases with no gene match: 2. The CDR3 bases are TGTGCCAGCAGTCCGGGGGGGCCCAAAAACATTCAGTACTTC. This encodes CASSPGGPKNIQYF.

The chain combines TRBV4-2 with TRBJ1-2; 8 bases are a match to TRBD1. Trimming cost V 1 base and J 3 bases; bases outside gene matches: 7. The germline V gene has CDR1 LGHNA and CDR2 YNFKEQ. This CDR3 is built from 16 residues. CDR3 region: CASSQAAGQGDYGYTF. The CDR3, as DNA: TGTGCCAGCAGCCAAGCGGCCGGACAGGGAGACTATGGCTACACCTTC.